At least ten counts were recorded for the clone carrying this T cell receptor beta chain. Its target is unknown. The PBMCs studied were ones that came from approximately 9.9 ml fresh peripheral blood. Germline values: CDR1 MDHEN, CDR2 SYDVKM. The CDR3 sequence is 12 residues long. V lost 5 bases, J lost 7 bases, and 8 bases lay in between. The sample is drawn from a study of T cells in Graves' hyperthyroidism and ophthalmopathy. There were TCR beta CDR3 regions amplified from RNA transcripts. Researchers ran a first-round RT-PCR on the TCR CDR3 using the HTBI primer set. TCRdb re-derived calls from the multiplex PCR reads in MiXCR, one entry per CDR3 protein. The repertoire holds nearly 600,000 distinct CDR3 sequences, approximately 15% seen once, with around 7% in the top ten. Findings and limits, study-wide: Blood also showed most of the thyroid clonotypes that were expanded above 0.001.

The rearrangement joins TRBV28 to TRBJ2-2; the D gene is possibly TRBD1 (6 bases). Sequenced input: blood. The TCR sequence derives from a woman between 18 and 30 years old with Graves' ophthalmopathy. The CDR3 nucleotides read TGTGCCAGCAGTACACAGGGCGGGGAGCTGTTTTTT. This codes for CASSTQGGELFF.